This TCR beta chain was retrieved from a study of CD8+ T cells in alopecia areata. The wider study: Treated patients received oral tofacitinib, 5 to 10 mg twice daily. Tofacitinib exposure lasted 6 to 18 months, followed by 6 months off drug.

Study-level findings and limits: Normal scalp had lower clonality than lesional scalp, with alopecia totalis/universalis lesions showing this most strongly. On tofacitinib, scalp clonality and expanded CD8+ clones among top 100 fell significantly.

The treatment denotes: oral pan-JAK inhibitor, 5-10 mg twice daily. Sequencing used cDNA as its template, made by extracting RNA and reverse transcribing it. Libraries were prepared by immunoSEQ multiplex PCR; TCRdb keeps only in-frame clonotypes and omits some of them. The sample lists about 210,000 clones, 50% to 70% occurring once. This CDR3 region has 13 residues. The V gene's germline CDR1 is SGHRS and CDR2 YFSETQ. The trim removed 3 bases at V and 17 bases at J, leaving 11 bases unmatched. Points on this clone: Its target is unknown.

The chain carries TRBV5-1 and TRBJ1-6, with TRBD1 matching over 7 bases. This specimen was CD4+ T cells sorted from blood, taken at week 4, from a patient treated with tofacitinib. The sequence derives from a human donor with alopecia areata. CDR3 region: CASSSGSRGTVHF. CDR3 DNA: TGCGCCAGCAGCTCCGGATCCCGTGGGACAGTCCACTTT.